The 16 T cell receptor beta chains below all came from one sample that was sequenced in a study of beta chain features in type 1 diabetes. Sequenced material consisted of expressed TCRB transcripts (all of the isolated RNA was reverse transcribed). Libraries were prepared by immunoSEQ multiplex PCR; TCRdb keeps only in-frame clonotypes and omits some of them. The data show about 240,000 clones, around a quarter seen once. Sequenced input: central memory CD4+ T cells from blood. Receptor source: a man in his thirties or forties in good health.

In its sample, this clone was seen a few times. The V call is TRBV9, the J call TRBJ2-2, with TRBD2 as a possible D gene (6 bases). CDR1 and CDR2 (germline): SGDLS, YYNGEE. With 3 bases removed from V and 0 bases from J, the gap between germline ends came to 12 bases. The CDR3 covers 16 residues. DNA for the CDR3: TGTGCCAGCAGCGCCACTAGCAGAGCGAACACCGGGGAGCTGTTTTTT. Encoded protein: CASSATSRANTGELFF.

This rearrangement joins TRBV2 to TRBJ2-7, with D possibly TRBD2 on 5 matching bases. There are 17 residues in the CDR3. Trimming removed 8 bases at V and 3 bases at J, with 26 bases between. CDR1 is SNHLY and CDR2 is FYNNEI in the germline V gene. CDR3 amino acids: CASCRLDGRSTIYEQYF. CDR3 bases: TGTGCCAGCTGTCGATTAGATGGACGGTCGACTATCTACGAGCAGTACTTC. The variable domain in full, with the rest retrieved from reference TRBV2 and TRBJ2-7, is EPEVTQTPSHQVTQMGQEVILRCVPISNHLYFYWYRQILGQKVEFLVSFYNNEISEKSEIFDDQFSVERPDGSNFTLKIRSTKLEDSAMYFCASCRLDGRSTIYEQYFGPGTRLTVT.

This clone was counted only a few times. The chain uses TRBV30 and TRBJ2-3, with D tentatively TRBD1 or TRBD2 (5 bases each). CDR3 length: 12 residues. Trimming shortened V by 0 bases and J by 11 bases, and 12 bases separated the two germline ends. Germline assignment: CDR1 GTSNPN and CDR2 SVGIG (reference sequence). The CDR3 sequence: CAWSVGRDLQYF. The CDR3 region has the DNA TGTGCCTGGAGTGTAGGTAGGGACCTGCAGTATTTT.

The gene calls are TRBV6-1 and TRBJ1-2, with TRBD1 as a possible D gene (6 bases). This CDR3 has 14 amino acids. V was pared by 4 bases and J by 4 bases, with 13 bases between. CDR1 is MNHNS, CDR2 SASEGT, per germline. The CDR3 region is CASSGGQRVYGYTF. CDR3 coding DNA: TGTGCCAGCAGTGGCGGACAGAGAGTCTATGGCTACACCTTC.

Only a few counts were recorded for this clone. For the CDR3, the DNA is TGTGCCAGCCAGGGTCAGAGCTCCTACAATGAGCAGTTCTTC. Translated, it gives CASQGQSSYNEQFF. The chain couples TRBV6-5 to TRBJ2-1; a weak D match, TRBD1 (5 bases). V lost 8 bases to trimming and J lost 0 bases, with 11 bases between them. The germline CDR1 and CDR2 sequences are MNHEY and SVGAGI. This CDR3 has 14 residues.

This clone has only a few counts. Other nucleotide sequences from this sample produce the same CDR3. The chain recombines TRBV10-3 with TRBJ1-1; D gene ambiguous. Looked up from germline, CDR1 is ENHRY and CDR2 is SYGVKD. The V gene lost 0 bases and the J gene lost 0 bases, with 5 bases spanning the gap. CDR3 length: 14 amino acids. Here the CDR3 DNA reads TGTGCCATCAGTGAGTCGGGGTTGAACACTGAAGCTTTCTTT. Residues: CAISESGLNTEAFF.

This chain uses TRBV6-1 with TRBJ1-4, with no clear D. The V gene's germline CDR1 is MNHNS and CDR2 SASEGT. The V and J ends lost 5 bases and 5 bases respectively, with 12 bases between them. This CDR3 is 14 amino acids long. The chain's CDR3 is CASSTRQVNEKLFF. In nucleotides, the CDR3 is TGTGCCAGCAGTACACGACAAGTCAATGAAAAACTGTTTTTT.

This clone was counted between two and nine times. The chain couples TRBV29-1 to TRBJ2-4, with TRBD2 identical over 9 bases. In germline, CDR1 is SQVTM, CDR2 ANQGSEA. J lost 2 bases, V lost 2 bases, and 7 bases had no gene match. There are 16 residues in the CDR3. As DNA, the CDR3 is TGCAGCGTTGAACGAGGGCTAGCGGGAACCAAAAACATTCAGTACTTC. It codes for CSVERGLAGTKNIQYF.

This sequence joins TRBV5-1 and TRBJ1-1, with 9 bases matching TRBD1. Germline lookup yields CDR1 SGHRS and CDR2 YFSETQ. V trimming: 3 bases; J trimming: 6 bases; junction bases outside the gene matches: 9. The CDR3 length is 15 residues. The CDR3 DNA sequence: TGCGCCAGCAGCTCAGGGGACAGGGAAGGAGCTGAAGCTTTCTTT. It yields the protein CASSSGDREGAEAFF.

The sample holds a few counts of this clone. The rearrangement uses TRBV28 and TRBJ1-1; D gene uncertain. Germline CDR1 reads MDHEN; CDR2 reads SYDVKM. The CDR3 consists of 12 residues. The V end was cut by 4 bases, the J end by 4 bases, with 7 bases between. CDR3 loop: CASSSSLTEAFF. Here the CDR3 DNA reads TGTGCCAGCAGTTCCAGTCTCACTGAAGCTTTCTTT.

This clone occurred once. CDR3 region: CASSGYYEQYF. CDR3 coding DNA: TGTGCCAGCAGTGGATATTACGAGCAGTACTTC. The rearrangement uses TRBV28 and TRBJ2-7; no firm D call. The germline V and J ends were trimmed by 5 bases and 4 bases, with 6 bases remaining between them. The CDR3 is 11 amino acids. Germline CDR1 reads MDHEN; CDR2 reads SYDVKM. Variable domain in full (rest from reference TRBV28 and TRBJ2-7): DVKVTQSSRYLVKRTGEKVFLECVQDMDHENMFWYRQDPGLGLRLIYFSYDVKMKEKGDIPEGYSVSREKKERFSLILESASTNQTSMYLCASSGYYEQYFGPGTRLTVT.

This clone turned up a few times. The CDR3 sequence is CSAPDQETQYF. The CDR3 DNA is TGCAGTGCTCCCGATCAAGAGACCCAGTACTTC. This chain links TRBV20-1 with TRBJ2-5; D call uncertain. This CDR3 region has 11 residues. The germline gives CDR1 DFQATT, CDR2 SNEGSKA (reference sequence). V shed 5 bases and J shed 2 bases, with 6 bases lying between them.

V and J are TRBV5-1 and TRBJ2-5; D uncertain. Germline CDR1 reads SGHRS; CDR2 reads YFSETQ. With 4 bases removed from V and 5 bases from J, the gap between germline ends came to 9 bases. This CDR3 contains 12 residues. The CDR3 sequence: CASSEDLETQYF. The CDR3 DNA reads TGCGCCAGCAGCGAGGATTTGGAGACCCAGTACTTC.

CDR3 residues: CASSLGTGELFF. For the CDR3, the DNA is TGTGCCAGCAGTTTAGGCACCGGGGAGCTGTTTTTT. The J gene is TRBJ2-2, the V gene TRBV27; D is ambiguous. Germline CDR1 MNHEY, CDR2 SMNVEV (reference sequence). Trimming stripped 2 bases from V and 4 bases from J, with 2 bases between. The CDR3 has 12 residues.

J is TRBJ2-1 and V is TRBV28; 9 bases match TRBD2. The V gene end was trimmed by 5 bases and the J gene end by 9 bases; junction bases not matched to a gene: 8. Germline V gene sequence: CDR1 MDHEN, CDR2 SYDVKM. The CDR3 has 14 amino acids. CDR3 DNA: TGTGCCAGCAGTACACCGGGACTAGCTGTTGAGCAGTTCTTC. Its translation is CASSTPGLAVEQFF.

A few counts support this clone. The genes are TRBV2 and TRBJ2-1; D is possibly TRBD2 (7 bases). The CDR3 length is 14 residues. CDR1 is SNHLY, CDR2 FYNNEI, per germline. The V gene lost 10 bases and the J gene lost 6 bases, with 19 bases spanning the gap. The CDR3 nucleotides are TGTGCCACCACGGGGGGCTGGGGCTCCAATGAGCAGTTCTTC. This translates into CATTGGWGSNEQFF.